The 25 T cell receptor beta chains below all came from one sample that was sequenced in a study of T-cell reconstitution after alpha-beta-depleted transplantation in children. Unique molecular identifiers were incorporated during preparation of the TCRbeta library. TCRdb itself ran the PCR reads through MiXCR, one entry per CDR3 protein. The table includes about 460,000 distinct CDR3 sequences, about 10% detected once. Sequencing was performed on PBMCs, taken before TCRalphabeta/CD19-depleted stem cell transplant. These receptor sequences come from a child under 10 years old with inherited bone marrow failure, due to receive a stem cell transplant.

This clonotype has only a few counts. The rearrangement uses TRBV20-1 and TRBJ2-1; the D gene is possibly TRBD2 (6 bases). Germline values: CDR1 DFQATT, CDR2 SNEGSKA (reference sequence). Between the trimmed V and J ends, which lost 3 bases and 5 bases, there was a span of 14 bases. CDR3 length equals 14 residues. CDR3 in amino acids: CSASGSPAHNEQFF. CDR3 coding DNA: TGCAGTGCTAGCGGGAGTCCGGCCCACAATGAGCAGTTCTTC.

This clonotype has ten or more counts. V usage is TRBV5-5 and J usage is TRBJ2-7; D is perhaps TRBD2 (6 bases). CDR1 and CDR2 from the germline V gene are SGHKS and YYEKEE (reference sequence). The CDR3 has 14 amino acids. V lost 2 bases to trimming and J lost 3 bases, with 12 bases between them. The CDR3 sequence is CASSFGAGYYEQYF. CDR3 DNA sequence: TGTGCCAGCAGCTTTGGGGCGGGGTACTACGAGCAGTACTTC.

This clonotype occurred many times. The rearrangement uses TRBV30 and TRBJ2-7, with 7 bases identical to TRBD2. The germline V gene encodes CDR1 GTSNPN and CDR2 SVGIG (reference sequence). The CDR3 runs to 12 residues. V lost 0 bases, J lost 7 bases, and 3 bases stayed unmatched. The CDR3 loop is CAWSVVSGEQYF. CDR3 in DNA: TGTGCCTGGAGTGTTGTTAGCGGGGAGCAGTACTTC.

This clonotype appeared a few times. The chain carries TRBV5-1 and TRBJ1-4; no firm D call. The V and J ends lost 0 bases and 3 bases respectively, with 15 bases between them. The germline CDR1 and CDR2 sequences are SGHRS and YFSETQ. This CDR3 is built from 17 residues. CDR3 coding DNA: TGCGCCAGCAGCTTGGGCCCCCGGGTTGGGGCTAATGAAAAACTGTTTTTT. This translates into CASSLGPRVGANEKLFF.

This clonotype was seen a few times. The CDR3 sequence is CSASGPWSSYNEQFF. CDR3 DNA: TGCAGTGCTAGTGGTCCTTGGAGCTCCTACAATGAGCAGTTCTTC. This chain connects TRBV20-1 to TRBJ2-1; D call uncertain. Trimming shortened V by 3 bases and J by 0 bases, and 12 bases separated the two germline ends. From germline, CDR1 is DFQATT and CDR2 SNEGSKA (reference sequence). This CDR3 is 15 amino acids long.

In regard to this clonotype: A read error is possible here, since a much larger clone lies one base away. The CDR3 DNA reads as TGTGCCAGCAGTTACATTCGACAGCCTATCACAGATACGCAGTATTTT. This sequence encodes CASSYIRQPITDTQYF. This chain uses TRBV6-5 with TRBJ2-3, with D possibly being TRBD1 (5 bases). The V gene's germline CDR1 is MNHEY and CDR2 SVGAGI. Trimming shortened V by 2 bases and J by 2 bases, and 14 bases separated the two germline ends. The CDR3 length is 16 residues.

This clonotype appeared many times. The rearrangement links TRBV18 to TRBJ2-5, with a weak D call TRBD1 (6 bases). The CDR3 consists of 15 residues. Trimming left V 0 bases short and J 3 bases short, with 11 bases between. In germline, CDR1 is KGHSH, CDR2 LQKENI. The CDR3 DNA is TGTGCCAGCTCACCACCGGGGCCAGGGGAAGAGACCCAGTACTTC. It yields the protein CASSPPGPGEETQYF. The whole variable domain, filled in from reference TRBV18 and TRBJ2-5, reads NAGVMQNPRHLVRRRGQEARLRCSPMKGHSHVYWYRQLPEEGLKFMVYLQKENIIDESGMPKERFSAEFPKEGPSILRIQQVVRGDSAAYFCASSPPGPGEETQYFGPGTRLLVL.

This clonotype was observed a few times. V usage is TRBV7-2 and J usage is TRBJ2-1; 9 nucleotides match TRBD2. Trimming cost V 5 bases and J 8 bases; bases outside gene matches: 16. This CDR3 is built from 17 residues. The germline CDR1 and CDR2 sequences are SGHTA and FQGNSA. The CDR3 loop is CASSPLFVAGEIDEQFF. The DNA of the CDR3 is TGTGCCAGCAGCCCCCTTTTTGTAGCGGGAGAGATCGATGAGCAGTTCTTC. The full variable domain, with the rest looked up from reference TRBV7-2 and TRBJ2-1, is GAGVSQSPSNKVTEKGKDVELRCDPISGHTALYWYRQSLGQGLEFLIYFQGNSAPDKSGLPSDRFSAERTGGSVSTLTIQRTQQEDSAVYLCASSPLFVAGEIDEQFFGPGTRLTVL.

This chain joins TRBV2 and TRBJ2-5; TRBD1 agrees at 9 bases. This CDR3 contains 15 residues. The junction had 9 bases not matched to a gene; V was cut back by 5 bases and J by 5 bases. Germline CDR1 reads SNHLY; CDR2 reads FYNNEI. CDR3 in DNA: TGTGCCAGCAGTAAATTACAGGGGGCGGAGGAGACCCAGTACTTC. Translated: CASSKLQGAEETQYF.

This clonotype was seen repeatedly, ten times or more. The chain couples TRBV6-5 to TRBJ2-1, with TRBD1 matching over 10 bases. CDR3 length: 15 amino acids. Germline CDR1 is MNHEY and CDR2 is SVGAGI. Unmatched junction bases numbered 9, after V lost 8 bases and J lost 5 bases. The CDR3 sequence: CASQLVGQGDNEQFF. The DNA for the CDR3 is TGTGCCAGCCAGTTAGTCGGACAGGGGGACAATGAGCAGTTCTTC.

The chain joins TRBV28 to TRBJ1-4; 8 nucleotides match TRBD1. The CDR3 spans 13 residues. The V segment lost 6 bases and the J segment 7 bases; nucleotides outside the gene matches: 4. CDR1 and CDR2 (germline): MDHEN, SYDVKM. The CDR3 DNA reads TGTGCCAGCAGAGGACAGGGACGTGAAAAACTGTTTTTT. Amino acid sequence: CASRGQGREKLFF.

This clonotype was detected only a few times. The chain combines TRBV12-3 or TRBV12-4 with TRBJ2-3; 9 bases are shared with TRBD2. Trimming removed 6 bases from V and 3 bases from J; junction bases left unmatched: 13. The CDR3 runs to 17 residues. The DNA of the CDR3 is TGTGCCAGCAGCCCGCACCTCGCGGGAGGGCTAACAGATACGCAGTATTTT. It encodes CASSPHLAGGLTDTQYF.

This clonotype was detected only once. A much larger clone is a single base away; this may be a read error. The rearrangement uses TRBV9 and TRBJ1-1; weak D call: TRBD1 (6 bases). CDR1 is SGDLS, CDR2 YYNGEE, per germline. V lost 3 bases and J 2 bases, leaving 17 bases between the germline ends. This CDR3 contains 16 residues. The CDR3 reads CASSESTGFTNTEAFF. CDR3 coding DNA: TGTGCCAGCAGCGAAAGCACAGGGTTCACAAACACTGAAGCTTTCTTT.

This chain uses TRBV20-1 with TRBJ1-2; D unclear. From germline, CDR1 is DFQATT and CDR2 SNEGSKA (reference sequence). Trimming stripped 3 bases from V and 3 bases from J, with 8 bases between. This CDR3 contains 12 residues. The CDR3 loop reads CSASYRDYGYTF. The CDR3 nucleotides read TGCAGTGCTAGCTACAGAGACTATGGCTACACCTTC.

The sample holds many counts of this clonotype. The gene calls are TRBV5-6 and TRBJ2-7; TRBD1 aligns across 9 bases. Germline trimming cut 4 bases from V and 6 bases from J; bases unmatched to any gene: 11. The CDR3 runs to 15 residues. CDR1 is SGHDT, CDR2 YYEEEE, per germline. CDR3 residues: CASSPGDRVIFEQYF. The CDR3 nucleotides are TGTGCCAGCAGCCCTGGGGACAGGGTTATCTTCGAGCAGTACTTC. Filled out from reference TRBV5-6 and TRBJ2-7, the complete variable domain reads DAGVTQSPTHLIKTRGQQVTLRCSPKSGHDTVSWYQQALGQGPQFIFQYYEEEERQRGNFPDRFSGHQFPNYSSELNVNALLLGDSALYLCASSPGDRVIFEQYFGPGTRLTVT.

This clonotype was recorded at least ten times. This chain joins TRBV5-1 and TRBJ2-7; 8 nucleotides agree with TRBD1. The germline V gene has CDR1 SGHRS and CDR2 YFSETQ. V lost 4 bases, J lost 4 bases, and 7 bases stayed unmatched. The CDR3 has 14 residues. The CDR3 sequence is CASSGGTGSYEQYF. The CDR3 DNA is TGCGCCAGCAGCGGGGGGACAGGAAGTTACGAGCAGTACTTC.

This clonotype showed up many times. This chain uses TRBV19 with TRBJ2-5, with D perhaps matching TRBD1 (6 bases). Germline CDR1 is LNHDA and CDR2 is SQIVND (reference sequence). The CDR3 has 11 residues. V was trimmed by 11 bases and J by 4 bases, leaving 11 bases between them. In DNA form, the CDR3 reads TGTGCCGTGGGGGCTGGAGAGACCCAGTACTTC. Its protein product is CAVGAGETQYF.

This clonotype has ten or more counts. The V gene is TRBV30, the J gene TRBJ2-4; no reliable D call. V was trimmed by 4 bases and J by 3 bases, leaving 19 bases between them. The CDR3 contains 16 residues. The germline V gene encodes CDR1 GTSNPN and CDR2 SVGIG (reference sequence). The CDR3 bases are TGTGCCTGGACCAGTAGGTCCTTAAAGGGCAAAAACATTCAGTACTTC. Amino acid sequence: CAWTSRSLKGKNIQYF.

This clonotype came up many times. V is TRBV20-1 and J is TRBJ1-6, with TRBD1 identical over 7 bases. V dropped 0 bases and J dropped 6; count of bases not matched to a gene: 2. Per the germline V gene, CDR1 is DFQATT and CDR2 is SNEGSKA (reference sequence). This CDR3 is built from 14 residues. CDR3 amino acids: CSAREAGGNSPLHF. CDR3 coding DNA: TGCAGTGCTAGAGAGGCAGGGGGTAATTCACCCCTCCACTTT.

The sample holds many counts of this clonotype. CDR3 bases: TGTGCCAGCAGCTTCCCACTCTCCCTCTACAATGAGCAGTTCTTC. It codes for CASSFPLSLYNEQFF. This chain uses TRBV11-2 with TRBJ2-1, with unresolved D. V lost 3 bases, J lost 3 bases, and 12 bases lay in between. The CDR3 is 15 residues long. Per the germline V gene, CDR1 is SGHAT and CDR2 is FQNNGV.

The chain links TRBV15 to TRBJ2-2; D is undetermined. The V gene lost 3 bases and the J gene lost 6 bases, with 8 bases spanning the gap. CDR1 and CDR2 from the germline V gene are LNHNV and YYDKDF (reference sequence). This CDR3 has 13 residues. CDR3 in DNA: TGTGCCACCAGCAGTCCCCAAGCCGGGGAGCTGTTTTTT. Its protein product is CATSSPQAGELFF.

V usage is TRBV11-1 and J usage is TRBJ2-2; TRBD1 agrees at 8 bases. Germline loops: CDR1 SGHAT, CDR2 FQDESV (reference sequence). The CDR3 has 18 residues. V trimming: 2 bases; J trimming: 0 bases; junction bases outside the gene matches: 8. The CDR3 region is CASSLIPGGASNTGELFF. CDR3 coding DNA: TGTGCCAGCAGCTTAATTCCAGGGGGCGCCTCGAACACCGGGGAGCTGTTTTTT.

This clonotype was recorded many times. The chain links TRBV20-1 to TRBJ2-5, with TRBD1 matching over 11 bases. V shed 7 bases, J shed 4 bases, and the junction held 8 bases outside the gene matches. Per germline, CDR1 DFQATT and CDR2 SNEGSKA (reference sequence). CDR3 size: 14 residues. The CDR3 is CSVTDRGLGETQYF. DNA for the CDR3: TGCAGTGTCACGGACAGGGGGCTTGGAGAGACCCAGTACTTC.

This clonotype was detected many times. J is TRBJ2-5 and V is TRBV18; a weak D match, TRBD2 (6 bases). This CDR3 has 15 amino acids. Germline assignment: CDR1 KGHSH and CDR2 LQKENI. V gave up 0 bases and J gave up 1 base, with 9 bases separating them. The CDR3 loop reads CASSPPEGFQETQYF. The CDR3 DNA sequence: TGTGCCAGCTCACCACCGGAGGGTTTCCAAGAGACCCAGTACTTC.

This clonotype was observed at least ten times. The chain recombines TRBV2 with TRBJ1-4, with 7 positions matching TRBD1. The CDR3 length is 15 residues. Germline assignment: CDR1 SNHLY and CDR2 FYNNEI. V lost 4 bases to trimming and J lost 5 bases; unmatched junction nucleotides: 7. The DNA for the CDR3 is TGTGCCAGCAGTGTACAATCGACAGGGAATGAAAAACTGTTTTTT. This sequence encodes CASSVQSTGNEKLFF.